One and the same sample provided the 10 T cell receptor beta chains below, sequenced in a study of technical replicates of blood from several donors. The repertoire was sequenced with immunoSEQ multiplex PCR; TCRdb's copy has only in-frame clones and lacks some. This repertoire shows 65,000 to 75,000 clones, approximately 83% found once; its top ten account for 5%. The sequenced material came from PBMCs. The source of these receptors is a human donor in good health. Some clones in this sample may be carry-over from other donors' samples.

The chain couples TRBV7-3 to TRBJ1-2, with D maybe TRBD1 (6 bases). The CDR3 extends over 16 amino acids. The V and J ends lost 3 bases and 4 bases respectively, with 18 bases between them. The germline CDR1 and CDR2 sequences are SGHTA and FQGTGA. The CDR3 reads CASSFPEQGPFYGYTF. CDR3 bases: TGTGCCAGCAGCTTTCCGGAACAGGGTCCTTTCTATGGCTACACCTTC. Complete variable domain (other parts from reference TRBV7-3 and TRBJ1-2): GAGVSQTPSNKVTEKGKYVELRCDPISGHTALYWYRQSLGQGPEFLIYFQGTGAADDSGLPNDRFFAVRPEGSVSTLKIQRTERGDSAVYLCASSFPEQGPFYGYTFGSGTRLTVV.

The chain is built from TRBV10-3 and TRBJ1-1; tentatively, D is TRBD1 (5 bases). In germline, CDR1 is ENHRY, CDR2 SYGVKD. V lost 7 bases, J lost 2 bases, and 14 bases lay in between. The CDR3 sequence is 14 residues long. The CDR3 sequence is CAITGGQGNTEAFF. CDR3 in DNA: TGTGCCATCACCGGAGGGCAGGGTAACACTGAAGCTTTCTTT.

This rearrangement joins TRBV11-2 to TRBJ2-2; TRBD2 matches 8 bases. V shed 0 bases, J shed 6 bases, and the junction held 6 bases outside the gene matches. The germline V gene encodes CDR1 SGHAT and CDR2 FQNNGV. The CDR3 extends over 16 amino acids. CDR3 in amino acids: CASSLDTGGLAGELFF. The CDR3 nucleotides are TGTGCCAGCAGCTTAGATACGGGAGGGCTGGCCGGGGAGCTGTTTTTT. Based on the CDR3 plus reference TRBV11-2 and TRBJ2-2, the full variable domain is EAGVAQSPRYKIIEKRQSVAFWCNPISGHATLYWYQQILGQGPKLLIQFQNNGVVDDSQLPKDRFSAERLKGVDSTLKIQPAKLEDSAVYLCASSLDTGGLAGELFFGEGSRLTVL.

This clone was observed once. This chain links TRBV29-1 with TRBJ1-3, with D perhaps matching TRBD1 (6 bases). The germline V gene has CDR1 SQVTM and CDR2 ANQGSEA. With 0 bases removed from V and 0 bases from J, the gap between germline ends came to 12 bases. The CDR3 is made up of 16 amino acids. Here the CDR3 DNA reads TGCAGCGTTGAAGATAGCAGGGGAAGCTCTGGAAACACCATATATTTT. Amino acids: CSVEDSRGSSGNTIYF.

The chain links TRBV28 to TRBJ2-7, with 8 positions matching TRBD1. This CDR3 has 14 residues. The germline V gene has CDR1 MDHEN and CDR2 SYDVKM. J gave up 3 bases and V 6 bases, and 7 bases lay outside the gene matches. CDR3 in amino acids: CASRPPGTGYEQYF. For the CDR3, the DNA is TGTGCCAGCAGGCCCCCCGGGACAGGCTACGAGCAGTACTTC.

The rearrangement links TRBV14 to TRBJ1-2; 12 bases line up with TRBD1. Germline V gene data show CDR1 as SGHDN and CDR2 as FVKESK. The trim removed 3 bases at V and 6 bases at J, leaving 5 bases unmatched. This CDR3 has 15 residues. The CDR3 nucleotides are TGTGCCAGCAGCCACCACGGGACAGGGGGCAATGGCTACACCTTC. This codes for CASSHHGTGGNGYTF.

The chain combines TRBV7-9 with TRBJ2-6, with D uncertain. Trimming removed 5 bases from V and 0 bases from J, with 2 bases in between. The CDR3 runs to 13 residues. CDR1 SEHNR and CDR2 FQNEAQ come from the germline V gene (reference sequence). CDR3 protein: CASSHSGANVLTF. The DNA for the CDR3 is TGTGCCAGCAGCCACTCTGGGGCCAACGTCCTGACTTTC.

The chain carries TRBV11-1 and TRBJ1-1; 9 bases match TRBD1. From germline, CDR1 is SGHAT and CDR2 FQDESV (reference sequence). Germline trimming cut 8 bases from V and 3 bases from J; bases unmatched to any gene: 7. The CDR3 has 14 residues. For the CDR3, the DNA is TGTGCCAGCGGCCTACAGGGGGCGCACACTGAAGCTTTCTTT. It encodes CASGLQGAHTEAFF.

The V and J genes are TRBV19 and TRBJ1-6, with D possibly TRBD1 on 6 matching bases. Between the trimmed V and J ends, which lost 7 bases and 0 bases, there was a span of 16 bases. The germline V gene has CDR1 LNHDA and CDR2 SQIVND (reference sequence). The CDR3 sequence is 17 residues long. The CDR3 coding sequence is TGTGCCAGTACCTTGACAGGCGTCGGCTCCTATAATTCACCCCTCCACTTT. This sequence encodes CASTLTGVGSYNSPLHF. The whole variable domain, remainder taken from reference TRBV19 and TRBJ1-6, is DGGITQSPKYLFRKEGQNVTLSCEQNLNHDAMYWYRQDPGQGLRLIYYSQIVNDFQKGDIAEGYSVSREKKESFPLTVTSAQKNPTAFYLCASTLTGVGSYNSPLHFGNGTRLTVT.

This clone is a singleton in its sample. The chain's CDR3 is CASSVGAQETQYF. As DNA, the CDR3 is TGTGCCAGCAGCGTAGGGGCTCAAGAGACCCAGTACTTC. The chain has TRBV9 and TRBJ2-5; D remains ambiguous. The CDR3 is made up of 13 amino acids. The V end was cut by 0 bases, the J end by 2 bases, with 5 bases between. Germline V gives CDR1 SGDLS, CDR2 YYNGEE. The full variable domain, rest sourced from reference TRBV9 and TRBJ2-5, is DSGVTQTPKHLITATGQRVTLRCSPRSGDLSVYWYQQSLDQGLQFLIQYYNGEERAKGNILERFSAQQFPDLHSELNLSSLELGDSALYFCASSVGAQETQYFGPGTRLLVL.